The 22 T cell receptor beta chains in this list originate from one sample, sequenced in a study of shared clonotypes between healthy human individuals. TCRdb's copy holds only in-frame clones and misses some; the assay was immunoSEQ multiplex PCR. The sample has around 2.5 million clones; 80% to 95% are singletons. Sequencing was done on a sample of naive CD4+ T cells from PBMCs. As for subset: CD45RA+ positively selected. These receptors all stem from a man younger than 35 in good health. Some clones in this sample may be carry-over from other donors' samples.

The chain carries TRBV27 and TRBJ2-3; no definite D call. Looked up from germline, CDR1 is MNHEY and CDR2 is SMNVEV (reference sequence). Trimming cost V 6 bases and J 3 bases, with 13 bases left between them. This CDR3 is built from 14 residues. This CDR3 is CASSLSILTDTQYF. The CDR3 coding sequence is TGTGCCAGCAGCCTATCGATTCTTACAGATACGCAGTATTTT.

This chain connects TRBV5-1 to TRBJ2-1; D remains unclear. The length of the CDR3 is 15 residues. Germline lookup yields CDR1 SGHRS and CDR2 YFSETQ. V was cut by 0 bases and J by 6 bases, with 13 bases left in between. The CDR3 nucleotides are TGCGCCAGCAGCTTGGGGAGTATTAGTCCCAATGAGCAGTTCTTC. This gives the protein CASSLGSISPNEQFF. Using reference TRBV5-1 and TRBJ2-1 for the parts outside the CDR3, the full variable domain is KAGVTQTPRYLIKTRGQQVTLSCSPISGHRSVSWYQQTPGQGLQFLFEYFSETQRNKGNFPGRFSGRQFSNSRSEMNVSTLELGDSALYLCASSLGSISPNEQFFGPGTRLTVL.

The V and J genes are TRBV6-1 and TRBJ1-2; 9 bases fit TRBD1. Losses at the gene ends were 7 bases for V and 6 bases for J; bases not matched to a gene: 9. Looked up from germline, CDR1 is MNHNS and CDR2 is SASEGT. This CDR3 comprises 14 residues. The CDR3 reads CASIIGQGRDGYTF. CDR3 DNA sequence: TGTGCCAGCATCATCGGACAGGGGAGGGATGGCTACACCTTC.

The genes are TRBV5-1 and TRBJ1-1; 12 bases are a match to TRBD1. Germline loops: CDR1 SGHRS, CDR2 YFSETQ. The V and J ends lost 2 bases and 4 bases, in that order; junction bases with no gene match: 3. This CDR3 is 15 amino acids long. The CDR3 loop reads CASSFGDRGPTEAFF. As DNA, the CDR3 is TGCGCCAGCAGCTTTGGGGACAGGGGGCCCACTGAAGCTTTCTTT. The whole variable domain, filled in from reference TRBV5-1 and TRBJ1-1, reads KAGVTQTPRYLIKTRGQQVTLSCSPISGHRSVSWYQQTPGQGLQFLFEYFSETQRNKGNFPGRFSGRQFSNSRSEMNVSTLELGDSALYLCASSFGDRGPTEAFFGQGTRLTVV.

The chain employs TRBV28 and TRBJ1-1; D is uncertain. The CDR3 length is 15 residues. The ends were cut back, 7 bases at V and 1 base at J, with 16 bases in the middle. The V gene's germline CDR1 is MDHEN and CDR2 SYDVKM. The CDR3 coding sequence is TGTGCCAGCACTTCCCGGGTCGCAGCGAACACTGAAGCTTTCTTT. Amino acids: CASTSRVAANTEAFF.

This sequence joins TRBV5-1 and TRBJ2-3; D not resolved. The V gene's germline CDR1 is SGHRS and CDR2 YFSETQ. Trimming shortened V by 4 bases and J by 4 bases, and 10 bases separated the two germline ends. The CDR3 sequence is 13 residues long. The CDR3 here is CASSPYAADTQYF. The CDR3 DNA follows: TGCGCCAGCAGCCCTTACGCCGCAGATACGCAGTATTTT.

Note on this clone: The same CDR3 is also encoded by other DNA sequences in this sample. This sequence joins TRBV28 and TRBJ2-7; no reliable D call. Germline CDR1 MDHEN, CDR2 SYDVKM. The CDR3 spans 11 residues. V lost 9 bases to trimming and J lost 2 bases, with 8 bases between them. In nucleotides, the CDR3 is TGTGCCAGTTCATCCCCCTACGAGCAGTACTTC. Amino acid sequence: CASSSPYEQYF.

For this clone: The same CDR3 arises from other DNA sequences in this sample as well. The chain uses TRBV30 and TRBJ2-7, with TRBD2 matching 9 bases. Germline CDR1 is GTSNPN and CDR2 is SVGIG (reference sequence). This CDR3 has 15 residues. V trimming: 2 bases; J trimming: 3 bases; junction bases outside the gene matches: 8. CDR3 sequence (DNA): TGTGCCTGGAGTCTCGGGGGTAGCGGGAGCTACGAGCAGTACTTC. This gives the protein CAWSLGGSGSYEQYF.

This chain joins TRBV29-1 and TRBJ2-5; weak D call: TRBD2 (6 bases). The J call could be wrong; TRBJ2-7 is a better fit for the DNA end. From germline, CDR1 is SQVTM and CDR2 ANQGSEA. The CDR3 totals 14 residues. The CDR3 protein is CSVGVGGISYEQYF. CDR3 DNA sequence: TGCAGCGTTGGGGTGGGAGGTATCTCCTACGAGCAGTACTTC.

The CDR3 protein is CASSRATTGTGGYEQYF. The CDR3 DNA is TGCGCCAGCAGCCGAGCCACCACCGGGACAGGGGGCTACGAGCAGTACTTC. This chain joins TRBV4-1 and TRBJ2-7; 11 bases agree with TRBD1. The germline CDR1 and CDR2 sequences are MGHRA and YSYEKL. The trim removed 4 bases at V and 3 bases at J, leaving 11 bases unmatched. The CDR3 totals 17 residues.

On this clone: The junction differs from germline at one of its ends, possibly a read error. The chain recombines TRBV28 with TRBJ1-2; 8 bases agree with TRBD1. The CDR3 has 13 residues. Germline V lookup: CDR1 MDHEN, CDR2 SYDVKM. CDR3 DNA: TGTGCCACCAGTGCCGGACAGGGTAGAGGCTACACCTTC. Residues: CATSAGQGRGYTF.

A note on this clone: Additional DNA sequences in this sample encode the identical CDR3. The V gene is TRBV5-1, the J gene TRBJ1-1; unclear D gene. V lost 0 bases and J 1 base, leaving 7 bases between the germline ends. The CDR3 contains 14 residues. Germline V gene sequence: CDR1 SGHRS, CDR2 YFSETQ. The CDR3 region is CASSLDSGNTEAFF. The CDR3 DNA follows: TGCGCCAGCAGCTTGGATTCAGGGAACACTGAAGCTTTCTTT.

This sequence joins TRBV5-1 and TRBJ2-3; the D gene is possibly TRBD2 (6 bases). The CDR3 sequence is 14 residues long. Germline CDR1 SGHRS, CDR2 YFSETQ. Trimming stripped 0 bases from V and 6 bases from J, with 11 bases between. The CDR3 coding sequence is TGCGCCAGCAGCTTGGGCCCTCTAGCGGATACGCAGTATTTT. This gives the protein CASSLGPLADTQYF.

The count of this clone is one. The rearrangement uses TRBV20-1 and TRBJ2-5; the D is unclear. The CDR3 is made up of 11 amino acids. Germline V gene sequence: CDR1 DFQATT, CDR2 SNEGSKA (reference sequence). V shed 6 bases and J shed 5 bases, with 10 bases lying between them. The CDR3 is CSAHSGETQYF. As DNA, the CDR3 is TGCAGTGCCCATTCTGGGGAGACCCAGTACTTC.

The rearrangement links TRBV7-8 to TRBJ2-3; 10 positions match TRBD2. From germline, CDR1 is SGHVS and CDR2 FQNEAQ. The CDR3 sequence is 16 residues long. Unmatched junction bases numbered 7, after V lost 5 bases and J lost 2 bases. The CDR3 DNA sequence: TGTGCCAGCAGCCCCCGGACTAGCGGCAACACAGATACGCAGTATTTT. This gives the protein CASSPRTSGNTDTQYF.

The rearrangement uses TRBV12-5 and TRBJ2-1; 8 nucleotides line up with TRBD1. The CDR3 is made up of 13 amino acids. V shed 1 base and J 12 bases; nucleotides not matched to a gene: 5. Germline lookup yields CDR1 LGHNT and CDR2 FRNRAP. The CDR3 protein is CASGLGTGLGQFF. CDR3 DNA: TGTGCTAGTGGTTTGGGGACAGGGTTAGGGCAGTTCTTC.

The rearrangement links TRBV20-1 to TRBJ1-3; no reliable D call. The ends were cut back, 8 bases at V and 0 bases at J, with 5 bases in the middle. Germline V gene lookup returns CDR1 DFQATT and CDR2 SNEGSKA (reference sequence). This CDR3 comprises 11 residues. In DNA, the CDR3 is TGCAGTACGGCCTCTGGAAACACCATATATTTT. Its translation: CSTASGNTIYF.

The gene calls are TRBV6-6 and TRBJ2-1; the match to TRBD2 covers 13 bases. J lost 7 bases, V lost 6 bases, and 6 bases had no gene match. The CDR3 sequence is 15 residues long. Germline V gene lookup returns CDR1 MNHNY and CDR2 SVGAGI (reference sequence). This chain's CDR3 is CASRTLAGGPNEQFF. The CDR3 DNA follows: TGTGCCAGCAGAACACTAGCGGGAGGGCCGAATGAGCAGTTCTTC.

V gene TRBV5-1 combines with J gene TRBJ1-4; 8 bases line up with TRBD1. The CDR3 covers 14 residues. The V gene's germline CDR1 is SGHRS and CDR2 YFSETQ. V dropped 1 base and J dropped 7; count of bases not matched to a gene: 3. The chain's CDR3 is CASSLSGQGEKLFF. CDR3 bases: TGCGCCAGCAGCTTGTCAGGACAGGGTGAAAAACTGTTTTTT.

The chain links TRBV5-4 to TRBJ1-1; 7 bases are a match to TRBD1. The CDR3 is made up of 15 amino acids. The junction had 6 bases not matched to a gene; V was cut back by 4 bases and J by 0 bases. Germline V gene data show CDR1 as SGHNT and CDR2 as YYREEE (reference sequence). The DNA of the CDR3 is TGTGCCAGCAGCCAAGGGACAGACATGAACACTGAAGCTTTCTTT. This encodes CASSQGTDMNTEAFF.

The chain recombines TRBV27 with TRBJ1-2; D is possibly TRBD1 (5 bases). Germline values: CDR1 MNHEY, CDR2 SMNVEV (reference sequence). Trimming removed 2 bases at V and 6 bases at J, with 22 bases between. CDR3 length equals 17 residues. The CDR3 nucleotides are TGTGCCAGCAGTTTAATTGGTTTAGTCCAGGGCGGACATGGCTACACCTTC. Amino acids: CASSLIGLVQGGHGYTF.

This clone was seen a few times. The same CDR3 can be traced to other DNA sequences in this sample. The CDR3 protein is CSARLQETQYF. DNA of the CDR3: TGCAGTGCTAGACTCCAAGAGACCCAGTACTTC. The chain links TRBV20-1 to TRBJ2-5, with unresolved D. The V gene lost 2 bases and the J gene lost 1 base, with 2 bases spanning the gap. Germline V gene data show CDR1 as DFQATT and CDR2 as SNEGSKA (reference sequence). CDR3 length equals 11 residues.